Sequencing of this T cell receptor beta chain was carried out in a study of CD8 T cells in ankylosing spondylitis. Study-level results: Some of the motif variants had earlier been found in reactive arthritis patients' fluid and blood. As reported, disease-linked clones showed significant enrichment in matched ankylosing spondylitis synovial fluid.

Making use of molecular barcodes, quantitative 5'-RACE generated TCR beta libraries. TCRdb used MiXCR to reprocess the 5' RACE reads, holding one entry per CDR3 protein. The sample comprises 200,000 to 250,000 distinct CDR3 sequences, roughly 32% of which are singletons, and 3.5% to 4.5% rests with the top ten. This clonotype was counted a few times. Its specificity is not known. The V and J ends lost 2 bases and 0 bases respectively, with 7 bases between them. Per germline, CDR1 SGHTA and CDR2 FQGNSA. The CDR3 loop spans 14 amino acids. Sequenced material: blood, either unsorted or a sorted T cell fraction (not recorded which). The J gene is TRBJ1-1, the V gene TRBV7-2, with D hard to call. The TCR was taken from a male donor with ankylosing spondylitis or in good health (not recorded which). The CDR3 DNA follows: TGTGCCAGCAGCTTAAAACGGATGAACACTGAAGCTTTCTTT. It yields the protein CASSLKRMNTEAFF.